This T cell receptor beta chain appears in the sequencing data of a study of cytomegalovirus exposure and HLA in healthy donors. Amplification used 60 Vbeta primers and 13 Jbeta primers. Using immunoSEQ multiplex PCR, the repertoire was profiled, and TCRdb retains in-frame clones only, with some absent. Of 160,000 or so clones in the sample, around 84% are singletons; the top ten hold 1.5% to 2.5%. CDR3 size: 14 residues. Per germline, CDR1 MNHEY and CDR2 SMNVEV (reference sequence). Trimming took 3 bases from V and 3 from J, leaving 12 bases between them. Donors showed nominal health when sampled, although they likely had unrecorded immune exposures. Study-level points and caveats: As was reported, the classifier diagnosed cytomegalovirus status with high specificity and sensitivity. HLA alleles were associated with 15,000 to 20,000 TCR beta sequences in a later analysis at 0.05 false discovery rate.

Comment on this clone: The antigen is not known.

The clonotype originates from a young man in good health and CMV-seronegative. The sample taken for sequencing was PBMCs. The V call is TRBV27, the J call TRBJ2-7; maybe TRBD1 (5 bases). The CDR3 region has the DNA TGTGCCAGCAGTTTGGGGCCAGGATTCTACGAGCAGTACTTC. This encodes CASSLGPGFYEQYF.